This T cell receptor (beta chain) was recovered during a study of T cell changes during pregnancy in multiple sclerosis. V was shortened by 0 bases and J by 0 bases, with 10 bases between the two germline ends. CDR3 size: 17 residues. Per the germline V gene, CDR1 is SGDLS and CDR2 is YYNGEE. The data were produced by immunoSEQ multiplex PCR, yet TCRdb's version contains in-frame clones alone and is incomplete. The data contain more than 25,000 clones, roughly nine tenths of them singletons. This chain connects TRBV9 to TRBJ1-6; no definite D call. Sequenced material: CD8+ T cells from peripheral blood mononuclear cells, taken in the second trimester of pregnancy. This sequence originates from a female donor in good health, enrolled as a control in a pregnancy study. CDR3 protein: CASSVDGGSSYNSPLHF. In DNA, the CDR3 is TGTGCCAGCAGCGTAGATGGAGGGAGCTCCTATAATTCACCCCTCCACTTT.